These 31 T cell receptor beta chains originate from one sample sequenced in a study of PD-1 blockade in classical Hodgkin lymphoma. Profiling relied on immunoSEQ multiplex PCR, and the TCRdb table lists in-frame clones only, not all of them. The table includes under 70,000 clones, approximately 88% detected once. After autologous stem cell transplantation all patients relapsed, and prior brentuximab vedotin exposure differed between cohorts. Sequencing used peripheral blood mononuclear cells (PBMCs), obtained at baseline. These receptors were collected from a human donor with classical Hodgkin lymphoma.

The DNA for the CDR3 is TGTGCCAGCAGCTTGGATACAGGGAAACCGGAGTACTTC. As protein: CASSLDTGKPEYF. This chain connects TRBV5-4 to TRBJ2-7, with D possibly matching TRBD1 (6 bases). Trimming removed 0 bases from V and 11 bases from J, with 15 bases in between. The V gene's germline CDR1 is SGHNT and CDR2 YYREEE (reference sequence). The CDR3 loop spans 13 amino acids.

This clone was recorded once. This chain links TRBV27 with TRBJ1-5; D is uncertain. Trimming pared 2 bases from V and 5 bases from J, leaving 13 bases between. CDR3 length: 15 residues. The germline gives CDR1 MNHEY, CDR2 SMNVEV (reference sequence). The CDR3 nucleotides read TGTGCCAGCAGTTTAGGGGTGAGCCCTCATCAGCCCCAGCATTTT. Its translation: CASSLGVSPHQPQHF.

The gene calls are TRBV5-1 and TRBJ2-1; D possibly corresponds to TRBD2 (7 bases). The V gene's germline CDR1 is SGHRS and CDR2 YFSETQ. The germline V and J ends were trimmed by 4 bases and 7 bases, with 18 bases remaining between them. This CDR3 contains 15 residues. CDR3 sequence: CASSPGGGGLNEQFF. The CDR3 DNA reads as TGCGCCAGCAGCCCCGGAGGGGGGGGCCTGAATGAGCAGTTCTTC.

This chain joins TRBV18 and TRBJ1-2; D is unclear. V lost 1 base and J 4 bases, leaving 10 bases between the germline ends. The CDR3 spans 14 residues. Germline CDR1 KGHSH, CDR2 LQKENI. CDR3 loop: CASSPLTGSYGYTF. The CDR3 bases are TGTGCCAGCTCACCACTCACGGGTTCCTATGGCTACACCTTC.

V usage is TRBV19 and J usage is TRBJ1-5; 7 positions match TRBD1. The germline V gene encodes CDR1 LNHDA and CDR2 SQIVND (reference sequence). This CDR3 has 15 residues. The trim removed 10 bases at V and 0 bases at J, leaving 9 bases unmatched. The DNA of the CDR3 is TGTGCCACCAGAGAGGGGGCTAATAGCAATCAGCCCCAGCATTTT. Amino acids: CATREGANSNQPQHF.

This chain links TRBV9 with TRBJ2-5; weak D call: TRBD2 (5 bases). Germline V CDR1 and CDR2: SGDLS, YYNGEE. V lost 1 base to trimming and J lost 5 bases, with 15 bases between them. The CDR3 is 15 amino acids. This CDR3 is CASSVQAALGETQYF. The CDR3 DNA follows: TGTGCCAGCAGCGTACAAGCGGCCCTAGGGGAGACCCAGTACTTC.

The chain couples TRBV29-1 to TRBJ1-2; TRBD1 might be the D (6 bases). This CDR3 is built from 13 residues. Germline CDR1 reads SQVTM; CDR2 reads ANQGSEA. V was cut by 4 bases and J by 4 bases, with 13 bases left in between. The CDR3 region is CSVGQVPAYGYTF. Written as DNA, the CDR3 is TGCAGCGTTGGACAGGTTCCCGCCTATGGCTACACCTTC. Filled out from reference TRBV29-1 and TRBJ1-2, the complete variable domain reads SAVISQKPSRDICQRGTSLTIQCQVDSQVTMMFWYRQQPGQSLTLIATANQGSEATYESGFVIDKFPISRPNLTFSTLTVSNMSPEDSSIYLCSVGQVPAYGYTFGSGTRLTVV.

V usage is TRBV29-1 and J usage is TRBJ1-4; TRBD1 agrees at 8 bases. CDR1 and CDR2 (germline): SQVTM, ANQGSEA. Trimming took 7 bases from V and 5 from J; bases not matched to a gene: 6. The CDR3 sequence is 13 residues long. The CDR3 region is CSARSGGNEKLFF. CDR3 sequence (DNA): TGCAGCGCGCGATCAGGGGGCAATGAAAAACTGTTTTTT. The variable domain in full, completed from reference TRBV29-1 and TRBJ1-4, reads SAVISQKPSRDICQRGTSLTIQCQVDSQVTMMFWYRQQPGQSLTLIATANQGSEATYESGFVIDKFPISRPNLTFSTLTVSNMSPEDSSIYLCSARSGGNEKLFFGSGTQLSVL.

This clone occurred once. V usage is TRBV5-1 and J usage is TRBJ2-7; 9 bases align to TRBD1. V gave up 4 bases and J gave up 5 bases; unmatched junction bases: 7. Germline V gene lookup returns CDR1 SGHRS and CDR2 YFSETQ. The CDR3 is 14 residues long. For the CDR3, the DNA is TGCGCCAGCAGCCCCGGACAGGGGATGGACGAGCAGTACTTC. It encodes CASSPGQGMDEQYF.

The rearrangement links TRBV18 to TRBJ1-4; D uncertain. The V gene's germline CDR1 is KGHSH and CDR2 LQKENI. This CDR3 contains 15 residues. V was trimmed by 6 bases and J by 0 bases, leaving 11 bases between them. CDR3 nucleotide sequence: TGTGCCAGCTCTCAGAATAAGGCAACTAATGAAAAACTGTTTTTT. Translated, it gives CASSQNKATNEKLFF.

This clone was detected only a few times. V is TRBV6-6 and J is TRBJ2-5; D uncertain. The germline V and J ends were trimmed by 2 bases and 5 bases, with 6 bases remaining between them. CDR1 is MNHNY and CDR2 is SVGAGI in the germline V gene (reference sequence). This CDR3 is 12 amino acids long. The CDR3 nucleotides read TGTGCCAGCAGTTACATGGGTGAGACCCAGTACTTC. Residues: CASSYMGETQYF.

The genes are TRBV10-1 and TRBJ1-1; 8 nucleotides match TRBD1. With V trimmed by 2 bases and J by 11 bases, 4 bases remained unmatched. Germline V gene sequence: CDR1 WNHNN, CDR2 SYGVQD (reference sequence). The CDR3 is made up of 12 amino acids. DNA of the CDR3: TGCGCCAGCAGTGAGGCAGGGGGCATGGCTTTCTTT. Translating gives CASSEAGGMAFF.

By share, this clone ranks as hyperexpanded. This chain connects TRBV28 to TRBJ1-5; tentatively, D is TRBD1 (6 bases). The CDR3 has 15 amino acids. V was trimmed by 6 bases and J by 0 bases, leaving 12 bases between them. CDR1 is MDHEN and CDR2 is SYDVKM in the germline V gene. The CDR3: CASRVDRLSNQPQHF. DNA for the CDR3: TGTGCCAGCAGAGTTGACAGGCTTAGCAATCAGCCCCAGCATTTT.

The CDR3 sequence is CASSSTYSNQPQHF. The CDR3 nucleotides are TGTGCCAGCAGTTCAACATACAGCAATCAGCCCCAGCATTTT. This chain connects TRBV7-8 to TRBJ1-5; no clear D. Per the germline V gene, CDR1 is SGHVS and CDR2 is FQNEAQ. Deletions cut 6 bases from V and 1 base from J, with 10 bases between. This CDR3 spans 14 amino acids.

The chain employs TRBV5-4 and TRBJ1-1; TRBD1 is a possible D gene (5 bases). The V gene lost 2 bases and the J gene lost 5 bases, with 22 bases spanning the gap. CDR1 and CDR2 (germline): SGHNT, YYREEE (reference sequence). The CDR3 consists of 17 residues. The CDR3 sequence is CASSLRPRGKVLTEAFF. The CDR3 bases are TGTGCCAGCAGCTTAAGGCCGAGGGGAAAGGTGTTGACTGAAGCTTTCTTT.

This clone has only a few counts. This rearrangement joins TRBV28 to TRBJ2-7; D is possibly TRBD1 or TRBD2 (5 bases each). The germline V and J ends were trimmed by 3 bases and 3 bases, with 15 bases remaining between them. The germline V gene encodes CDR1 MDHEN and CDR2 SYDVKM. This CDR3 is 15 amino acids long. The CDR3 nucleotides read TGTGCCAGCAGTTTCCGGCAGGGAGTGTTCTACGAGCAGTACTTC. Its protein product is CASSFRQGVFYEQYF.

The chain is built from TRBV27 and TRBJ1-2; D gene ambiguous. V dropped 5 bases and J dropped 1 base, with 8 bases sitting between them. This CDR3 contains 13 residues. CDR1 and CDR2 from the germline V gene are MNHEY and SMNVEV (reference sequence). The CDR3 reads CASSIRVNYGYTF. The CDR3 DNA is TGTGCCAGCAGTATAAGGGTTAACTATGGCTACACCTTC.

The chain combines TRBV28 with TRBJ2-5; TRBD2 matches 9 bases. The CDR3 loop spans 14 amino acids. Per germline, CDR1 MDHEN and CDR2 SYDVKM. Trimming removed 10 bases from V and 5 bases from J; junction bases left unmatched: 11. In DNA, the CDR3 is TGTGCCACCAACCGGCGGGGGGGCAGTGAGACCCAGTACTTC. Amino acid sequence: CATNRRGGSETQYF. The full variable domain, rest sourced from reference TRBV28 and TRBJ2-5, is DVKVTQSSRYLVKRTGEKVFLECVQDMDHENMFWYRQDPGLGLRLIYFSYDVKMKEKGDIPEGYSVSREKKERFSLILESASTNQTSMYLCATNRRGGSETQYFGPGTRLLVL.

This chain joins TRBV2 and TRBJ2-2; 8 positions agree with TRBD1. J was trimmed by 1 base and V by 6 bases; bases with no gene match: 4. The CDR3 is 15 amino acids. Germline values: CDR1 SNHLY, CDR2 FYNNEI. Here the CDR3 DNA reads TGTGCCAGCAGCCGGGACAGGATGAACACCGGGGAGCTGTTTTTT. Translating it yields CASSRDRMNTGELFF.

The CDR3 loop reads CASSIGGISYNEQFF. The CDR3 coding sequence is TGTGCCAGTAGTATAGGCGGGATCTCCTACAATGAGCAGTTCTTC. V and J are TRBV19 and TRBJ2-1, with D perhaps TRBD2 (6 bases). Germline CDR1 reads LNHDA; CDR2 reads SQIVND (reference sequence). The CDR3 sequence is 15 residues long. V lost 1 base and J 0 bases, leaving 7 bases between the germline ends.

This CDR3 reads CASSETDLKYF. In DNA, the CDR3 is TGTGCCAGCAGTGAAACGGACCTCAAGTACTTC. The gene calls are TRBV2 and TRBJ2-7; no reliable D call. V lost 2 bases, J lost 11 bases, and 10 bases lay in between. This CDR3 spans 11 amino acids. CDR1 is SNHLY, CDR2 FYNNEI, per germline.

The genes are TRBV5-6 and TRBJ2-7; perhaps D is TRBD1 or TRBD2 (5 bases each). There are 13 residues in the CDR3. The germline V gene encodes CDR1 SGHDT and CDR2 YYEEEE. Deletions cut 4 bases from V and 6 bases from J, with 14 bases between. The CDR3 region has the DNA TGTGCCAGCAGCCGGCAATGGGGGAGCGAGCAGTACTTC. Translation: CASSRQWGSEQYF.

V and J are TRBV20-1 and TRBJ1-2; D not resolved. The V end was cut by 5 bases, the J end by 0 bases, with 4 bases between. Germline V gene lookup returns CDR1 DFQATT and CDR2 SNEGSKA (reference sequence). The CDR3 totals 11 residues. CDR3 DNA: TGCAGTGCTGGGACTAACTATGGCTACACCTTC. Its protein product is CSAGTNYGYTF.

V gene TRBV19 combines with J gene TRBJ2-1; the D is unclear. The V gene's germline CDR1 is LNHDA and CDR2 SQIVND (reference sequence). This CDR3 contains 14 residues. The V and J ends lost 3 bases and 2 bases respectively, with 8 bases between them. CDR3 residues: CASSISHPYNEQFF. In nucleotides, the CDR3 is TGTGCCAGTAGTATCTCCCATCCCTACAATGAGCAGTTCTTC.

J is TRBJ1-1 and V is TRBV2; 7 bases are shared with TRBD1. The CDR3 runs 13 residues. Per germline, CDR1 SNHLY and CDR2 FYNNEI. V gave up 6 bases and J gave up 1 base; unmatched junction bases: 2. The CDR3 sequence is CASRGQQNTEAFF. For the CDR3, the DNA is TGTGCCAGCAGGGGACAGCAGAACACTGAAGCTTTCTTT. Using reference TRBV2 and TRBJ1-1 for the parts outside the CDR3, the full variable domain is EPEVTQTPSHQVTQMGQEVILRCVPISNHLYFYWYRQILGQKVEFLVSFYNNEISEKSEIFDDQFSVERPDGSNFTLKIRSTKLEDSAMYFCASRGQQNTEAFFGQGTRLTVV.

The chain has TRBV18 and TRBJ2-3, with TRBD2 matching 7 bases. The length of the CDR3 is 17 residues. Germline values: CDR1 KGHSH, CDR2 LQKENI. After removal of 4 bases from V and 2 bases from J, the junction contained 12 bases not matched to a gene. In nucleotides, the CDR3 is TGTGCCAGCTCACTACGAGACTCCGGGGGGTACACAGATACGCAGTATTTT. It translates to CASSLRDSGGYTDTQYF.

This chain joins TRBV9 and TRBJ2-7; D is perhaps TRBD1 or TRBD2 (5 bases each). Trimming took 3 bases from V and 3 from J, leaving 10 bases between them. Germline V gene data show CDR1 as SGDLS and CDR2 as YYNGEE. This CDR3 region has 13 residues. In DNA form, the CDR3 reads TGTGCCAGCAGCGAAGGGACGGGCTACGAGCAGTACTTC. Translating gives CASSEGTGYEQYF.

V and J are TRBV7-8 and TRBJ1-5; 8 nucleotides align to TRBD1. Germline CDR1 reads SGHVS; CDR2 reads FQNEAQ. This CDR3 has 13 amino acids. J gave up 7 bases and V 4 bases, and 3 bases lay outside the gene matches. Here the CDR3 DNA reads TGTGCCAGCAGCTCGAACAGGGGGCAGCCCCAGCATTTT. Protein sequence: CASSSNRGQPQHF. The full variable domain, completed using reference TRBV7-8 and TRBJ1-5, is GAGVSQSPRYKVAKRGQDVALRCDPISGHVSLFWYQQALGQGPEFLTYFQNEAQLDKSGLPSDRFFAERPEGSVSTLKIQRTQQEDSAVYLCASSSNRGQPQHFGDGTRLSIL.

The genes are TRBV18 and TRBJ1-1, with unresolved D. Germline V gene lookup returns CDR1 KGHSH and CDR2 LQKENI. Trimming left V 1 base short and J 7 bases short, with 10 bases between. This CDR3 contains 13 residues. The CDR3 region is CASSPHKDGEAFF. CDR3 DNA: TGTGCCAGCTCACCACATAAGGACGGTGAAGCTTTCTTT.

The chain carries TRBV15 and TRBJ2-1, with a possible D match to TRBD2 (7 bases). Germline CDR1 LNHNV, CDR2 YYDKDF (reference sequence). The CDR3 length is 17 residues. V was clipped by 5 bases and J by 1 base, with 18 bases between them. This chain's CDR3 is CATSGARGPLSYNEQFF. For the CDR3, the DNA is TGTGCCACCAGCGGGGCGCGGGGGCCCTTATCCTACAATGAGCAGTTCTTC.

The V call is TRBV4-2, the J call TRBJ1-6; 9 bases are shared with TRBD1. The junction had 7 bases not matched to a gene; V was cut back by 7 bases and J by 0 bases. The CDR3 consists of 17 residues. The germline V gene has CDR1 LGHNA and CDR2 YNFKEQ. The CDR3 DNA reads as TGTGCCAGCAAACAGGGGGCGACGAGCTCCTATAATTCACCCCTCCACTTT. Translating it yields CASKQGATSSYNSPLHF.